This entry lists 25 T cell receptor beta chains sequenced from one sample in a study of blood T cells in healthy people across ages. The use of a sample-barcoded 5' primer and a J-beta primer mix characterized a second PCR of about 7 to 12 cycles. TCRdb reprocessed the 5' RACE reads via MiXCR and lists one record per CDR3 protein. The sample records more than 1.4 million distinct CDR3 sequences, around two fifths being singletons. Sequencing input: blood. Every receptor here comes from a woman younger than 30 in good health.

The chain employs TRBV3-1 and TRBJ2-2; a possible D gene is TRBD2 (6 bases). V shed 7 bases and J shed 0 bases, with 12 bases lying between them. Germline lookup yields CDR1 LGHDT and CDR2 YNNKEL (reference sequence). There are 15 residues in the CDR3. As DNA, the CDR3 is TGTGCCAGCACCGAAGGCGGGGCGAACACCGGGGAGCTGTTTTTT. Amino acid sequence: CASTEGGANTGELFF.

The sample holds one count of this clonotype. CDR3: CASKRGTSGRFLNEQFF. CDR3 in DNA: TGTGCCAGTAAACGGGGGACTAGCGGGAGGTTTTTAAATGAGCAGTTCTTC. The chain links TRBV19 to TRBJ2-1, with 15 bases fitting TRBD2. Germline CDR1 reads LNHDA; CDR2 reads SQIVND (reference sequence). The CDR3 totals 17 residues. V dropped 7 bases and J dropped 7; count of bases not matched to a gene: 11. Full variable domain (outside the CDR3, taken from reference TRBV19 and TRBJ2-1): DGGITQSPKYLFRKEGQNVTLSCEQNLNHDAMYWYRQDPGQGLRLIYYSQIVNDFQKGDIAEGYSVSREKKESFPLTVTSAQKNPTAFYLCASKRGTSGRFLNEQFFGPGTRLTVL.

The chain uses TRBV20-1 and TRBJ2-7; 10 nucleotides line up with TRBD2. CDR3 length: 15 amino acids. Per germline, CDR1 DFQATT and CDR2 SNEGSKA (reference sequence). V lost 6 bases and J lost 7; bases outside the gene matches: 15. The CDR3 nucleotides are TGCAGTGCGACTCTAGCGGGAGTGGGGGGTAATGAGCAGTACTTC. Protein sequence: CSATLAGVGGNEQYF.

For the CDR3, the DNA is TGCAGTGCTACTAGCGGGTCGGGGTTGGATGAGCAGTACTTC. Amino acids: CSATSGSGLDEQYF. The chain joins TRBV20-1 to TRBJ2-7, with 8 bases fitting TRBD2. The CDR3 consists of 14 residues. After removal of 4 bases from V and 7 bases from J, the junction contained 12 bases not matched to a gene. CDR1 is DFQATT and CDR2 is SNEGSKA in the germline V gene (reference sequence).

The chain recombines TRBV20-1 with TRBJ2-7, with a tentative D call TRBD2 (6 bases). Per the germline V gene, CDR1 is DFQATT and CDR2 is SNEGSKA (reference sequence). Trimming pared 4 bases from V and 1 base from J, leaving 20 bases between. CDR3 size: 16 residues. CDR3 in amino acids: CSAMDYPRRNSYEQYF. CDR3 sequence (DNA): TGCAGTGCTATGGACTACCCGCGGCGGAATTCCTACGAGCAGTACTTC.

This clonotype was counted a few times. V is TRBV29-1 and J is TRBJ1-1; weak D call: TRBD1 (6 bases). Germline lookup yields CDR1 SQVTM and CDR2 ANQGSEA. V was shortened by 7 bases and J by 5 bases, with 11 bases between the two germline ends. The CDR3 has 11 amino acids. The CDR3 sequence: CSAVRGTEAFF. The CDR3 DNA reads TGCAGCGCCGTCAGGGGAACTGAAGCTTTCTTT.

The CDR3 sequence: CASRTFGGLYNEQYF. In DNA form, the CDR3 reads TGTGCCAGCAGAACCTTCGGGGGACTCTACAATGAGCAGTACTTC. This sequence joins TRBV12-3 or TRBV12-4 and TRBJ2-1, with a possible D match to TRBD2 (6 bases). The end of the DNA is better explained by TRBJ2-7, so the J call may be wrong. The CDR3 runs to 15 residues.

For this clonotype: A much larger clonotype is one base distant, so this may be a read error. The CDR3 is CASSYSKDYNEQYF. DNA of the CDR3: TGTGCCAGCAGCTACTCGAAGGATTACAATGAGCAGTACTTC. This rearrangement joins TRBV7-2 to TRBJ2-4; D unresolved. This CDR3 has 14 residues. CDR1 is SGHTA and CDR2 is FQGNSA in the germline V gene. Trimming removed 4 bases from V and 13 bases from J, with 20 bases in between.

V gene TRBV25-1 combines with J gene TRBJ1-1, with D perhaps matching TRBD1 (6 bases). The ends were cut back, 0 bases at V and 13 bases at J, with 15 bases in the middle. The germline V gene encodes CDR1 MGHDK and CDR2 SYGVNS. CDR3 length: 13 residues. CDR3 coding DNA: TGTGCCAGCAGTGAATACTACAGGGAGGTTCTTTTCTTT. Amino acid sequence: CASSEYYREVLFF.

The J gene is TRBJ1-3, the V gene TRBV29-1; 9 positions match TRBD1. Trimming took 3 bases from V and 3 from J; bases not matched to a gene: 3. This CDR3 spans 14 amino acids. Per the germline V gene, CDR1 is SQVTM and CDR2 is ANQGSEA. As DNA, the CDR3 is TGCAGCGTTGACGAGGACAGGGGTGGAAACACCATATATTTT. Residues: CSVDEDRGGNTIYF.

The CDR3 loop reads CSARDRAAGTGELFF. CDR3 coding DNA: TGCAGTGCTAGAGATAGGGCGGCAGGGACCGGGGAGCTGTTTTTT. The gene calls are TRBV20-1 and TRBJ2-2; the D gene is possibly TRBD1 (5 bases). CDR1 and CDR2 from the germline V gene are DFQATT and SNEGSKA (reference sequence). V gave up 0 bases and J gave up 5 bases, with 13 bases separating them. This CDR3 comprises 15 residues.

The sample holds a few counts of this clonotype. V and J are TRBV20-1 and TRBJ2-5; D may be TRBD1 (5 bases). V lost 5 bases and J lost 5, with 24 bases in between. This CDR3 is built from 16 residues. Germline assignment: CDR1 DFQATT and CDR2 SNEGSKA (reference sequence). The CDR3 sequence is CSARGYEDTIRETQYF. The CDR3, as DNA: TGCAGTGCTCGAGGATATGAGGACACAATTCGGGAGACCCAGTACTTC.

V is TRBV5-1 and J is TRBJ2-4; D uncertain. Judging by the DNA end, TRBJ2-7 fits better; the J call may be wrong. This CDR3 region has 13 residues. CDR1 and CDR2 from the germline V gene are SGHRS and YFSETQ. CDR3 region: CASSLFVGREQYF. CDR3 nucleotides: TGCGCCAGCAGCTTGTTCGTCGGACGCGAGCAGTACTTC.

This rearrangement joins TRBV3-1 to TRBJ2-4; D gene ambiguous. Deletions cut 1 base from V and 11 bases from J, with 12 bases between. This CDR3 has 13 amino acids. CDR1 and CDR2 (germline): LGHDT, YNNKEL (reference sequence). The CDR3 bases are TGTGCCAGCAGCCAAGTAGGCCACGAGGTTCAGTACTTC. This translates into CASSQVGHEVQYF.

In its sample, this clonotype was seen many times. This chain joins TRBV28 and TRBJ2-7; 11 bases map to TRBD2. This CDR3 region has 15 residues. Looked up from germline, CDR1 is MDHEN and CDR2 is SYDVKM. V gave up 4 bases and J gave up 2 bases; unmatched junction bases: 4. The CDR3, as DNA: TGTGCCAGCAGTTCTTCTAGCGGGAGGACCTACGAGCAGTACTTC. Its protein product is CASSSSSGRTYEQYF. Full variable domain (missing parts from reference TRBV28 and TRBJ2-7): DVKVTQSSRYLVKRTGEKVFLECVQDMDHENMFWYRQDPGLGLRLIYFSYDVKMKEKGDIPEGYSVSREKKERFSLILESASTNQTSMYLCASSSSSGRTYEQYFGPGTRLTVT.

V gene TRBV4-1 combines with J gene TRBJ1-1, with D maybe TRBD1 (5 bases). The CDR3 sequence is 18 residues long. Germline V gives CDR1 MGHRA, CDR2 YSYEKL. Deletions cut 2 bases from V and 0 bases from J, with 19 bases between. The CDR3 sequence is CASSQRARQGIMNTEAFF. In nucleotides, the CDR3 is TGCGCCAGCAGCCAAAGGGCTAGGCAGGGCATCATGAACACTGAAGCTTTCTTT.

Written as DNA, the CDR3 is TGTGCCAGCACCAAAAGACTCGCCGGACAGGGGGTGAACACTGAAGCTTTCTTT. Amino acids: CASTKRLAGQGVNTEAFF. This chain connects TRBV7-6 to TRBJ1-1, with 10 nucleotides matching TRBD1. J gave up 0 bases and V 7 bases, and 14 bases lay outside the gene matches. Germline V gene sequence: CDR1 SGHVS, CDR2 FNYEAQ. The CDR3 has 18 amino acids.

V usage is TRBV3-1 and J usage is TRBJ2-2; D not resolved. The CDR3 is made up of 13 amino acids. In germline, CDR1 is LGHDT, CDR2 YNNKEL (reference sequence). Trimming cost V 1 base and J 4 bases, with 4 bases left between them. This CDR3 reads CASSQALTGELFF. The DNA of the CDR3 is TGTGCCAGCAGCCAAGCGCTCACCGGGGAGCTGTTTTTT.

This clonotype appeared a few times. The chain joins TRBV7-9 to TRBJ2-1; D gene unclear. Trimming left V 2 bases short and J 13 bases short, with 0 bases between. This CDR3 is 8 amino acids long. The germline V gene encodes CDR1 SEHNR and CDR2 FQNEAQ (reference sequence). CDR3 nucleotide sequence: TGTGCCAGCAGCTTACAGTTCTTC. This sequence encodes CASSLQFF.

The rearrangement uses TRBV28 and TRBJ2-3; tentatively, D is TRBD1 (5 bases). Germline CDR1 reads MDHEN; CDR2 reads SYDVKM. CDR3 length: 15 residues. Trimming took 5 bases from V and 4 from J, leaving 16 bases between them. The CDR3 spells CASSAASQGSDTQYF. The CDR3 nucleotides read TGTGCCAGCAGTGCCGCGTCCCAGGGATCAGATACGCAGTATTTT.

This clonotype has just a few counts. This chain links TRBV24-1 with TRBJ2-3, with a tentative D call TRBD2 (7 bases). Germline values: CDR1 KGHDR, CDR2 SFDVKD. The CDR3 loop spans 15 amino acids. Trimming removed 5 bases from V and 2 bases from J, with 13 bases in between. The CDR3 coding sequence is TGTGCCACCAGTGTAGGGGGGGTCCACACAGATACGCAGTATTTT. Residues: CATSVGGVHTDTQYF.

This clonotype turned up a few times. The chain couples TRBV20-1 to TRBJ2-1; 10 positions match TRBD2. From germline, CDR1 is DFQATT and CDR2 SNEGSKA (reference sequence). The length of the CDR3 is 15 residues. The V gene end was trimmed by 2 bases and the J gene end by 2 bases; junction bases not matched to a gene: 3. CDR3: CSARSSGGAYNEQFF. The CDR3 region has the DNA TGCAGTGCTAGATCAAGCGGGGGGGCCTACAATGAGCAGTTCTTC.

In its sample, this clonotype was seen a few times. CDR3 sequence: CAISPIPPTDTQYF. For the CDR3, the DNA is TGTGCCATCAGCCCTATTCCCCCCACAGATACGCAGTATTTT. This sequence joins TRBV10-3 and TRBJ2-3; D is ambiguous. The germline V gene has CDR1 ENHRY and CDR2 SYGVKD. This CDR3 comprises 14 residues. The V end was cut by 6 bases, the J end by 2 bases, with 12 bases between.

This chain uses TRBV20-1 with TRBJ1-5; D call uncertain. Per the germline V gene, CDR1 is DFQATT and CDR2 is SNEGSKA (reference sequence). The CDR3 is 13 amino acids. The CDR3 bases are TGCAGCGCATTTTCGGAAGTCAATCAGCCCCAGCATTTT. Residues: CSAFSEVNQPQHF.

The V gene is TRBV28, the J gene TRBJ2-1; 8 bases line up with TRBD1. This CDR3 has 15 amino acids. V was clipped by 4 bases and J by 7 bases; unmatched bases: 9. The germline CDR1 and CDR2 sequences are MDHEN and SYDVKM. CDR3 coding DNA: TGTGCCAGCAGTTCCTCCGGGACAGGCGTGAATGAGCAGTTCTTC. Amino acids: CASSSSGTGVNEQFF.